A single sample is the source of the 31 T cell receptor beta chains below, sequenced in a study of control samples from healthy donors and cancer patients. This table comes from immunoSEQ multiplex PCR, and its TCRdb copy is limited to in-frame clones, with some not included. Of 60,000 to 100,000 clones listed, 70% to 90% were seen once; the top ten hold about 7.1%. What was sequenced was blood. These receptors all come from a man aged 45 to 65 in good health.

The rearrangement links TRBV7-2 to TRBJ2-3, with 8 bases aligning to TRBD2. The length of the CDR3 is 14 residues. Germline V CDR1 and CDR2: SGHTA, FQGNSA. J gave up 3 bases and V 6 bases, and 5 bases lay outside the gene matches. CDR3 in DNA: TGTGCCAGCAGTCCGGGACTAGTAACAGATACGCAGTATTTT. It is translated as CASSPGLVTDTQYF. Drawing the rest from reference TRBV7-2 and TRBJ2-3, the complete variable domain is GAGVSQSPSNKVTEKGKDVELRCDPISGHTALYWYRQSLGQGLEFLIYFQGNSAPDKSGLPSDRFSAERTGGSVSTLTIQRTQQEDSAVYLCASSPGLVTDTQYFGPGTRLTVL.

This clone was seen only once. This chain joins TRBV5-1 and TRBJ1-6, with TRBD1 identical over 10 bases. CDR1 SGHRS and CDR2 YFSETQ come from the germline V gene. V shed 7 bases, J shed 8 bases, and the junction held 9 bases outside the gene matches. The length of the CDR3 is 15 residues. CDR3 DNA sequence: TGCGCCAGCGGCCTGACAGGGGGCGCGTATTCACCCCTCCACTTT. Its translation: CASGLTGGAYSPLHF.

The genes are TRBV5-4 and TRBJ2-3, with TRBD2 matching over 9 bases. The V gene's germline CDR1 is SGHNT and CDR2 YYREEE (reference sequence). The CDR3 loop spans 15 amino acids. V was clipped by 3 bases and J by 2 bases; unmatched bases: 4. The CDR3 DNA sequence: TGTGCCAGCAGCTCGAGCGGGGGGCTCACAGATACGCAGTATTTT. It yields the protein CASSSSGGLTDTQYF.

J is TRBJ2-1 and V is TRBV5-6, with TRBD2 identical over 8 bases. This CDR3 region has 14 residues. Germline V lookup: CDR1 SGHDT, CDR2 YYEEEE. Trimming cost V 4 bases and J 4 bases; bases outside gene matches: 4. Written as DNA, the CDR3 is TGTGCCAGCAGCCTTAGCGGGATTTACAATGAGCAGTTCTTC. It encodes CASSLSGIYNEQFF.

V gene TRBV12-5 combines with J gene TRBJ1-5; D might be TRBD1 (5 bases). The germline V gene encodes CDR1 LGHNT and CDR2 FRNRAP. Trimming removed 3 bases at V and 3 bases at J, with 9 bases between. CDR3 length: 14 amino acids. The CDR3 here is CASGFGRDNQPQHF. For the CDR3, the DNA is TGTGCTAGTGGTTTCGGCAGGGACAATCAGCCCCAGCATTTT.

This chain connects TRBV7-9 to TRBJ2-7, with D tentatively TRBD1 (6 bases). This CDR3 is built from 15 residues. Germline CDR1 SEHNR, CDR2 FQNEAQ (reference sequence). V was cut by 2 bases and J by 6 bases, with 17 bases left in between. In nucleotides, the CDR3 is TGTGCCAGCAGCTTAATCGAACACAGGGCCGGCGAGCAGTACTTC. Its protein product is CASSLIEHRAGEQYF.

This clone was found once. CDR3: CASSYSYTLVNTEAFF. CDR3 DNA sequence: TGTGCCAGCAGTTACAGCTACACCCTAGTCAACACTGAAGCTTTCTTT. J is TRBJ1-1 and V is TRBV6-5; no definite D call. This CDR3 is 16 amino acids long. Germline-derived CDR1 and CDR2 are MNHEY and SVGAGI. V was trimmed by 2 bases and J by 2 bases, leaving 15 bases between them.

The genes are TRBV30 and TRBJ2-1; D is uncertain. Trimming took 3 bases from V and 2 from J, leaving 8 bases between them. Looked up from germline, CDR1 is GTSNPN and CDR2 is SVGIG (reference sequence). The CDR3 extends over 13 amino acids. The CDR3 spells CAWSVSTYNEQFF. CDR3 DNA: TGTGCCTGGAGCGTATCCACCTACAATGAGCAGTTCTTC.

The rearrangement links TRBV5-1 to TRBJ2-2; 9 bases are a match to TRBD1. This CDR3 region has 15 residues. The germline V gene has CDR1 SGHRS and CDR2 YFSETQ. With 3 bases clipped from V and 4 bases from J, the junction kept 4 bases outside the gene matches. The CDR3 DNA reads as TGCGCCAGCAGCTCGGGACAGGGCGGCACCGGGGAGCTGTTTTTT. This codes for CASSSGQGGTGELFF.

The chain has TRBV15 and TRBJ2-5, with 15 bases aligning to TRBD2. The V segment lost 3 bases and the J segment 4 bases; nucleotides outside the gene matches: 3. This CDR3 region has 16 residues. Germline-derived CDR1 and CDR2 are LNHNV and YYDKDF (reference sequence). CDR3 in amino acids: CATSSGTSGGRETQYF. Written as DNA, the CDR3 is TGTGCCACCAGCAGTGGGACTAGCGGGGGGAGAGAGACCCAGTACTTC.

The J gene is TRBJ2-7, the V gene TRBV15; 12 nucleotides align to TRBD1. The CDR3 covers 19 residues. V lost 0 bases to trimming and J lost 2 bases; unmatched junction nucleotides: 11. CDR1 and CDR2 from the germline V gene are LNHNV and YYDKDF (reference sequence). This chain's CDR3 is CATSRDLGQGAFQAYEQYF. The CDR3 bases are TGTGCCACCAGCAGAGATCTGGGACAGGGGGCCTTCCAGGCCTACGAGCAGTACTTC.

The CDR3 nucleotides are TGTGCCAGCAGTGAATACCGGGACAGGGTTTGGAACATTCAGTACTTC. This sequence encodes CASSEYRDRVWNIQYF. This chain connects TRBV6-1 to TRBJ2-4; the match to TRBD1 covers 9 bases. The V gene end was trimmed by 2 bases and the J gene end by 7 bases; junction bases not matched to a gene: 9. Per the germline V gene, CDR1 is MNHNS and CDR2 is SASEGT. CDR3 length: 16 amino acids.

DNA for the CDR3: TGTGCCAGCAGCGCCTCGGGGCCGGAGGGAGAGACCCAGTACTTC. It is translated as CASSASGPEGETQYF. This chain joins TRBV3-1 (or the pseudogene TRBV3-2) and TRBJ2-5, with a tentative D call TRBD2 (6 bases). Germline V gene sequence: CDR1 LGHDT, CDR2 YNNKEL (reference sequence). The V end lost 5 bases, the J end lost 4 bases, and 17 bases lay between the germline ends. The CDR3 contains 15 residues.

J is TRBJ2-3 and V is TRBV7-8; TRBD2 matches at 8 bases. Per the germline V gene, CDR1 is SGHVS and CDR2 is FQNEAQ. With V trimmed by 5 bases and J by 5 bases, 9 bases remained unmatched. This CDR3 has 15 residues. CDR3 sequence (DNA): TGTGCCAGCAGCGGGCTCGGGGGGGCGAGAGATACGCAGTATTTT. The encoded protein is CASSGLGGARDTQYF.

The chain couples TRBV20-1 to TRBJ1-3; D is uncertain. This CDR3 is 11 amino acids long. The V gene's germline CDR1 is DFQATT and CDR2 SNEGSKA (reference sequence). V was pared by 1 base and J by 4 bases, with 2 bases between. CDR3 amino acids: CSARVGNTIYF. The CDR3 bases are TGCAGTGCTAGAGTGGGAAACACCATATATTTT.

The chain has TRBV4-1 and TRBJ2-2; TRBD1 might be the D (6 bases). Trimming cost V 4 bases and J 8 bases, with 17 bases left between them. The germline gives CDR1 MGHRA, CDR2 YSYEKL. CDR3 length: 15 residues. For the CDR3, the DNA is TGCGCCAGCAGCCCCCGGACAGTGGATTTGGGGGAGCTGTTTTTT. Protein: CASSPRTVDLGELFF.

A few counts support this clone. The rearrangement uses TRBV3-1 (or the pseudogene TRBV3-2) and TRBJ2-2; no definite D call. The CDR3 length is 14 residues. Germline CDR1 LGHDT, CDR2 YNNKEL (reference sequence). V lost 3 bases, J lost 5 bases, and 10 bases lay in between. For the CDR3, the DNA is TGTGCCAGCAGCCAGGGGTTGGAGACCGGGGAGCTGTTTTTT. Translated: CASSQGLETGELFF.

The chain links TRBV11-2 to TRBJ1-3; D is unresolved. Trimming pared 3 bases from V and 2 bases from J, leaving 5 bases between. CDR3 length equals 13 residues. The V gene's germline CDR1 is SGHAT and CDR2 FQNNGV. The DNA of the CDR3 is TGTGCCAGCAGCTTGAGTGCTGGAAACACCATATATTTT. This codes for CASSLSAGNTIYF.

J is TRBJ2-1 and V is TRBV19; D possibly corresponds to TRBD2 (6 bases). Looked up from germline, CDR1 is LNHDA and CDR2 is SQIVND (reference sequence). The CDR3 sequence is 15 residues long. V was shortened by 5 bases and J by 1 base, with 12 bases between the two germline ends. CDR3 sequence (DNA): TGTGCCAGTAGTGCCGGGACTCTTTCCTACAATGAGCAGTTCTTC. Translating it yields CASSAGTLSYNEQFF.

This clone occurred once. The chain carries TRBV7-2 and TRBJ1-1; D is possibly TRBD1 (5 bases). The V end lost 8 bases, the J end lost 6 bases, and 16 bases lay between the germline ends. Germline values: CDR1 SGHTA, CDR2 FQGNSA. The CDR3 is 13 amino acids. In DNA, the CDR3 is TGTGCCAGCGGATCCCACAGGAGGGCTGAAGCTTTCTTT. Its translation: CASGSHRRAEAFF. The full variable domain, completed using reference TRBV7-2 and TRBJ1-1, is GAGVSQSPSNKVTEKGKDVELRCDPISGHTALYWYRQSLGQGLEFLIYFQGNSAPDKSGLPSDRFSAERTGGSVSTLTIQRTQQEDSAVYLCASGSHRRAEAFFGQGTRLTVV.

The chain carries TRBV6-5 and TRBJ1-2; D gene unclear. The ends were cut back, 0 bases at V and 0 bases at J, with 2 bases in the middle. Germline V gives CDR1 MNHEY, CDR2 SVGAGI. CDR3 length: 13 residues. This CDR3 is CASSYSANYGYTF. CDR3 nucleotide sequence: TGTGCCAGCAGTTACTCAGCTAACTATGGCTACACCTTC.

The chain recombines TRBV21-1 with TRBJ2-7. TRBV21-1 is a recognized pseudogene. This CDR3 spans 15 amino acids. The CDR3 DNA is TGTGCCAGCAGCAAAGGGGCTCCTAGAAAGGAAGAGCAGTACTTC. This sequence encodes CASSKGAPRKEEQYF.

This clone turned up a few times. The chain employs TRBV6-5 and TRBJ2-1; D is undetermined. CDR1 is MNHEY and CDR2 is SVGAGI in the germline V gene. There are 14 residues in the CDR3. V was cut by 6 bases and J by 4 bases, with 13 bases left in between. CDR3: CASSRGRIYNEQFF. CDR3 nucleotide sequence: TGTGCCAGCAGCCGAGGACGGATTTACAATGAGCAGTTCTTC.

The CDR3 protein is CASSPRRAGTGELFF. The DNA of the CDR3 is TGTGCCAGCAGCCCCCGAAGGGCTGGCACCGGGGAGCTGTTTTTT. This chain uses TRBV5-8 with TRBJ2-2; the D is unclear. V was trimmed by 4 bases and J by 4 bases, leaving 14 bases between them. The CDR3 has 15 amino acids. The germline CDR1 and CDR2 sequences are SGHTS and YDEGEE.

The chain has TRBV11-2 and TRBJ1-1; no reliable D call. Trimming left V 1 base short and J 0 bases short, with 9 bases between. Germline CDR1 and CDR2: SGHAT and FQNNGV. The CDR3 covers 15 residues. The CDR3 loop reads CASSLAYTMNTEAFF. The CDR3 DNA reads as TGTGCCAGCAGCTTAGCCTATACAATGAACACTGAAGCTTTCTTT. Combining the CDR3 with reference TRBV11-2 and TRBJ1-1 gives the whole variable domain EAGVAQSPRYKIIEKRQSVAFWCNPISGHATLYWYQQILGQGPKLLIQFQNNGVVDDSQLPKDRFSAERLKGVDSTLKIQPAKLEDSAVYLCASSLAYTMNTEAFFGQGTRLTVV.

CDR3 residues: CASSHGHLNQPQHF. Written as DNA, the CDR3 is TGTGCCAGCAGCCACGGACATCTAAATCAGCCCCAGCATTTT. This sequence joins TRBV7-2 and TRBJ1-5; D perhaps matches TRBD1 (5 bases). V shed 5 bases and J shed 4 bases, with 12 bases lying between them. CDR3 length equals 14 residues. Per the germline V gene, CDR1 is SGHTA and CDR2 is FQGNSA.

The V gene is TRBV3-1 (or the pseudogene TRBV3-2), the J gene TRBJ2-3; D ambiguous. This CDR3 has 13 residues. Trimming stripped 4 bases from V and 5 bases from J, with 10 bases between. Per the germline V gene, CDR1 is LGHDT and CDR2 is YNNKEL (reference sequence). The DNA for the CDR3 is TGTGCCAGCAGCCCCAGCTCCGAAGATACGCAGTATTTT. This codes for CASSPSSEDTQYF.

V is TRBV7-9 and J is TRBJ1-4; unclear D gene. Germline assignment: CDR1 SEHNR and CDR2 FQNEAQ (reference sequence). V shed 5 bases and J shed 8 bases, with 15 bases lying between them. The CDR3 contains 14 residues. The chain's CDR3 is CASSLPLGREKLFF. CDR3 DNA: TGTGCCAGCAGCCTCCCCTTAGGCCGGGAAAAACTGTTTTTT. Filled out from reference TRBV7-9 and TRBJ1-4, the complete variable domain reads DTGVSQNPRHKITKRGQNVTFRCDPISEHNRLYWYRQTLGQGPEFLTYFQNEAQLEKSRLLSDRFSAERPKGSFSTLEIQRTEQGDSAMYLCASSLPLGREKLFFGSGTQLSVL.

This clone was seen once. The V gene is TRBV29-1, the J gene TRBJ1-3, with D perhaps TRBD1 (6 bases). Germline V gene sequence: CDR1 SQVTM, CDR2 ANQGSEA. The CDR3 has 12 amino acids. V gave up 7 bases and J gave up 2 bases, with 9 bases separating them. The CDR3 region is CSGWTAGNTIYF. The CDR3 region has the DNA TGCAGCGGATGGACAGCTGGAAACACCATATATTTT.

This rearrangement joins TRBV9 to TRBJ2-5, with unresolved D. The CDR3 is 15 amino acids. The V and J ends lost 1 base and 2 bases respectively, with 12 bases between them. Germline V gives CDR1 SGDLS, CDR2 YYNGEE. The CDR3 nucleotides are TGTGCCAGCAGCGTAAAGCCAACCCCACAAGAGACCCAGTACTTC. Amino acid sequence: CASSVKPTPQETQYF. Full variable domain (rest looked up from reference TRBV9 and TRBJ2-5): DSGVTQTPKHLITATGQRVTLRCSPRSGDLSVYWYQQSLDQGLQFLIQYYNGEERAKGNILERFSAQQFPDLHSELNLSSLELGDSALYFCASSVKPTPQETQYFGPGTRLLVL.

This chain connects TRBV11-2 to TRBJ1-2, with no clear D. V lost 4 bases, J lost 6 bases, and 15 bases lay in between. This CDR3 comprises 14 residues. Looked up from germline, CDR1 is SGHAT and CDR2 is FQNNGV. The CDR3 DNA is TGTGCCAGCAGCTCGGAGCGGCGGTGGCATGGCTACACCTTC. Its translation: CASSSERRWHGYTF.